The next 27 T cell receptor beta chains were all read from a single sample in a study of T-cell reconstitution after alpha-beta-depleted transplantation in children. Unique molecular identifiers were used to barcode this TCRbeta library. Using its own MiXCR run on the PCR reads, TCRdb lists one record per CDR3 protein. This sample carries more than 300,000 distinct CDR3 sequences, under 20% of them seen once, and the ten largest clones take about 41%. The starting material was PBMCs, mostly from graft donor cells, obtained 360 days after TCRalphabeta/CD19-depleted stem cell transplant. The receptors come from a male patient aged 2-9 years who had a stem cell transplant for acute lymphoblastic leukemia, so the T cells may come from the graft donor.

In this sample, this clonotype turned up a few times. CDR3 region: CASSYSRQGEVEQYF. The CDR3 bases are TGTGCCAGCAGTTACTCGAGGCAGGGCGAAGTCGAGCAGTACTTC. This chain links TRBV6-5 with TRBJ2-7; perhaps TRBD1 as D (5 bases). This CDR3 is 15 amino acids long. CDR1 and CDR2 (germline): MNHEY, SVGAGI. V was trimmed by 0 bases and J by 6 bases, leaving 15 bases between them.

This clonotype was found a few times. The genes are TRBV2 and TRBJ2-7, with 7 bases identical to TRBD1. The germline V gene encodes CDR1 SNHLY and CDR2 FYNNEI. The CDR3 covers 15 residues. V was clipped by 8 bases and J by 3 bases; unmatched bases: 13. The chain's CDR3 is CASCGQEELSYEQYF. CDR3 DNA: TGTGCCAGCTGTGGACAGGAAGAACTAAGCTACGAGCAGTACTTC. Together with reference TRBV2 and TRBJ2-7, the CDR3 gives the full variable domain: EPEVTQTPSHQVTQMGQEVILRCVPISNHLYFYWYRQILGQKVEFLVSFYNNEISEKSEIFDDQFSVERPDGSNFTLKIRSTKLEDSAMYFCASCGQEELSYEQYFGPGTRLTVT.

The rearrangement links TRBV20-1 to TRBJ2-7, with 13 bases fitting TRBD2. Germline V gene data show CDR1 as DFQATT and CDR2 as SNEGSKA (reference sequence). Losses at the gene ends were 4 bases for V and 2 bases for J; bases not matched to a gene: 5. The CDR3 contains 15 residues. The CDR3, as DNA: TGCAGTGCTATACCCGGACTAGCGGGAGCCTACGAGCAGTACTTC. Amino acid sequence: CSAIPGLAGAYEQYF.

The J gene is TRBJ1-1, the V gene TRBV12-3 or TRBV12-4; TRBD1 is a possible D gene (5 bases). CDR3 length equals 11 residues. V lost 3 bases to trimming and J lost 8 bases, with 7 bases between them. The DNA of the CDR3 is TGTGCCAGCAGTTTGTCAGGGGAAGCTTTCTTT. Translated: CASSLSGEAFF.

The J gene is TRBJ1-2, the V gene TRBV9, with unresolved D. Trimming shortened V by 0 bases and J by 9 bases, and 9 bases separated the two germline ends. Germline lookup yields CDR1 SGDLS and CDR2 YYNGEE. The CDR3 is made up of 12 amino acids. CDR3: CASSVVPGSYTF. The CDR3 bases are TGTGCCAGCAGCGTAGTCCCTGGGAGCTACACCTTC.

The rearrangement links TRBV5-1 to TRBJ2-1, with TRBD2 identical over 9 bases. With 1 base clipped from V and 3 bases from J, the junction kept 2 bases outside the gene matches. Per germline, CDR1 SGHRS and CDR2 YFSETQ. The CDR3 totals 15 residues. The CDR3 sequence: CASSLSLAGYNEQFF. The DNA for the CDR3 is TGCGCCAGCAGCTTGTCACTAGCGGGCTACAATGAGCAGTTCTTC.

There are a few counts of this clonotype. V and J are TRBV4-3 and TRBJ2-1; D is unclear. The CDR3 totals 15 residues. With 0 bases removed from V and 2 bases from J, the gap between germline ends came to 8 bases. Germline V gives CDR1 LGHNA, CDR2 YSLEER. The CDR3 sequence is CASSQEGGTYNEQFF. CDR3 DNA sequence: TGCGCCAGCAGCCAAGAGGGTGGAACCTACAATGAGCAGTTCTTC.

This clonotype was seen many times. This chain links TRBV5-1 with TRBJ2-5, with 9 positions matching TRBD2. Germline CDR1 and CDR2: SGHRS and YFSETQ. V shed 0 bases and J 3 bases; nucleotides not matched to a gene: 12. The length of the CDR3 is 18 residues. CDR3: CASSLAGLAGRMEETQYF. In nucleotides, the CDR3 is TGCGCCAGCAGCTTGGCCGGGCTAGCGGGAAGGATGGAAGAGACCCAGTACTTC.

The rearrangement uses TRBV10-3 and TRBJ2-1; weak D call: TRBD2 (5 bases). The CDR3 has 13 amino acids. Trimming removed 6 bases from V and 5 bases from J, with 11 bases in between. The germline V gene encodes CDR1 ENHRY and CDR2 SYGVKD. The CDR3 here is CAISLAADNEQFF. DNA for the CDR3: TGTGCCATCAGCCTAGCCGCCGACAATGAGCAGTTCTTC.

This chain links TRBV4-3 with TRBJ2-2; the D gene is possibly TRBD1 (6 bases). Looked up from germline, CDR1 is LGHNA and CDR2 is YSLEER. The ends were cut back, 0 bases at V and 1 base at J, with 6 bases in the middle. This CDR3 spans 15 amino acids. In DNA, the CDR3 is TGCGCCAGCAGCCAAGAAGGGGGGAACACCGGGGAGCTGTTTTTT. The encoded protein is CASSQEGGNTGELFF.

The chain links TRBV19 to TRBJ1-2; D is unclear. The CDR3 covers 12 residues. V lost 5 bases and J 8 bases, leaving 12 bases between the germline ends. Germline-derived CDR1 and CDR2 are LNHDA and SQIVND (reference sequence). In DNA form, the CDR3 reads TGTGCCAGTAGTGCCGGATCGGGAGGCTACACCTTC. This translates into CASSAGSGGYTF.

The sample holds a few counts of this clonotype. The rearrangement joins TRBV7-2 to TRBJ2-1; D is uncertain. This CDR3 region has 15 residues. Germline V gene data show CDR1 as SGHTA and CDR2 as FQGNSA. Trimming removed 5 bases at V and 1 base at J, with 12 bases between. Here the CDR3 DNA reads TGTGCCAGCAGCCTCCGGCCTAGATCCTACAATGAGCAGTTCTTC. It is translated as CASSLRPRSYNEQFF.

This clonotype was observed a few times. V usage is TRBV29-1 and J usage is TRBJ2-6; the match to TRBD1 covers 9 bases. J was trimmed by 1 base and V by 6 bases; bases with no gene match: 7. The CDR3 has 16 amino acids. Germline CDR1 and CDR2: SQVTM and ANQGSEA. CDR3 region: CSVEGQGQSGANVLTF. The CDR3 DNA reads TGCAGCGTGGAGGGACAGGGCCAATCTGGGGCCAACGTCCTGACTTTC.

V gene TRBV4-2 combines with J gene TRBJ2-5; perhaps D is TRBD1 or TRBD2 (5 bases each). Trimming cost V 4 bases and J 5 bases, with 14 bases left between them. Looked up from germline, CDR1 is LGHNA and CDR2 is YNFKEQ. The CDR3 contains 14 residues. CDR3 amino acids: CASSRPGPGETQYF. In nucleotides, the CDR3 is TGTGCCAGCAGCCGCCCGGGGCCTGGGGAGACCCAGTACTTC.

The chain combines TRBV5-6 with TRBJ2-1; 12 bases map to TRBD2. With 4 bases clipped from V and 7 bases from J, the junction kept 12 bases outside the gene matches. The CDR3 has 17 residues. CDR1 SGHDT and CDR2 YYEEEE come from the germline V gene. The CDR3 region has the DNA TGTGCCAGCAGCCTCCTGACTAGCGGGAGTACATGGAATGAGCAGTTCTTC. Translated, it gives CASSLLTSGSTWNEQFF.

This clonotype was picked up a small number of times. The rearrangement uses TRBV20-1 and TRBJ2-5; TRBD2 agrees at 13 bases. Germline-derived CDR1 and CDR2 are DFQATT and SNEGSKA (reference sequence). CDR3 length: 18 residues. Germline trimming cut 1 base from V and 4 bases from J; bases unmatched to any gene: 12. The DNA for the CDR3 is TGCAGTGCTAGAGTGTGGGTCACGGGACTAGCGGGAAGAGAGACCCAGTACTTC. Translating gives CSARVWVTGLAGRETQYF.

This clonotype has only a few counts. This chain connects TRBV4-1 to TRBJ2-7; 9 bases are shared with TRBD2. With 4 bases clipped from V and 4 bases from J, the junction kept 23 bases outside the gene matches. The CDR3 runs 20 residues. Germline assignment: CDR1 MGHRA and CDR2 YSYEKL. CDR3 amino acids: CASSPFRSGSPRGTLYEQYF. CDR3 nucleotides: TGCGCCAGCAGCCCTTTTCGTAGCGGGAGCCCTCGGGGTACGCTTTACGAGCAGTACTTC.

The chain is built from TRBV5-1 and TRBJ2-1, with TRBD2 identical over 11 bases. V lost 2 bases, J lost 8 bases, and 6 bases stayed unmatched. This CDR3 is built from 15 residues. Germline CDR1 reads SGHRS; CDR2 reads YFSETQ. The DNA of the CDR3 is TGCGCCAGCAGCTTCGGGACTAGCGGCCTTGATGAGCAGTTCTTC. Translated: CASSFGTSGLDEQFF.

The J gene is TRBJ1-4, the V gene TRBV27; 8 nucleotides agree with TRBD1. This CDR3 region has 15 residues. Germline loops: CDR1 MNHEY, CDR2 SMNVEV (reference sequence). V gave up 6 bases and J gave up 7 bases; unmatched junction bases: 10. The CDR3 DNA sequence: TGTGCCAGCAGAAGTATGACAGGGGTTGCTGAAAAACTGTTTTTT. This sequence encodes CASRSMTGVAEKLFF. The full variable domain, rest sourced from reference TRBV27 and TRBJ1-4, is EAQVTQNPRYLITVTGKKLTVTCSQNMNHEYMSWYRQDPGLGLRQIYYSMNVEVTDKGDVPEGYKVSRKEKRNFPLILESPSPNQTSLYFCASRSMTGVAEKLFFGSGTQLSVL.

The chain uses TRBV19 and TRBJ1-1; D may be TRBD1 (5 bases). The V end was cut by 3 bases, the J end by 0 bases, with 14 bases between. From germline, CDR1 is LNHDA and CDR2 SQIVND (reference sequence). This CDR3 contains 16 residues. The CDR3 DNA sequence: TGTGCCAGTAGTATCCCCCCGGGGGTGATGAACACTGAAGCTTTCTTT. It codes for CASSIPPGVMNTEAFF.

CDR3 DNA sequence: TGCAGCTATAACGCCGTGGAGTACCAAGAGACCCAGTACTTC. It encodes CSYNAVEYQETQYF. This rearrangement joins TRBV29-1 to TRBJ2-5; D call uncertain. CDR1 SQVTM and CDR2 ANQGSEA come from the germline V gene. Trimming pared 8 bases from V and 0 bases from J, leaving 16 bases between. CDR3 length: 14 residues.

This clonotype has only a few counts. The CDR3 DNA reads as TGTGCCAGCTCACGTCTGGGGGAAAACAATGAGCAGTTCTTC. Translation gives CASSRLGENNEQFF. The chain employs TRBV18 and TRBJ2-1; D may match TRBD1 or TRBD2 (5 bases each). Germline V gives CDR1 KGHSH, CDR2 LQKENI. The CDR3 covers 14 residues. V shed 4 bases and J shed 5 bases, with 12 bases lying between them.

The sample holds many counts of this clonotype. V usage is TRBV28 and J usage is TRBJ1-1; a possible D gene is TRBD1 (5 bases). Per the germline V gene, CDR1 is MDHEN and CDR2 is SYDVKM. This CDR3 has 15 residues. V was clipped by 1 base and J by 0 bases, with 9 bases between them. In nucleotides, the CDR3 is TGTGCCAGCAGTTTATCTGGGGGGGTGAACACTGAAGCTTTCTTT. Protein sequence: CASSLSGGVNTEAFF.

This clonotype was found many times. The chain links TRBV29-1 to TRBJ2-7; TRBD2 agrees at 9 bases. Trimming at V came to 3 bases and at J to 4 bases, leaving 7 bases not matched to a gene. CDR1 SQVTM and CDR2 ANQGSEA come from the germline V gene. The length of the CDR3 is 14 residues. This chain's CDR3 is CSVEVAGVGYEQYF. The CDR3 DNA follows: TGCAGCGTTGAGGTAGCGGGAGTCGGATACGAGCAGTACTTC.

This clonotype was recorded many times. The J gene is TRBJ2-3, the V gene TRBV7-2; maybe TRBD2 (6 bases). The CDR3 contains 16 residues. The V gene lost 1 base and the J gene lost 5 bases, with 16 bases spanning the gap. Germline V lookup: CDR1 SGHTA, CDR2 FQGNSA. The CDR3 spells CASSLGASVRVDTQYF. The CDR3 region has the DNA TGTGCCAGCAGCTTAGGGGCTAGCGTCCGGGTAGATACGCAGTATTTT.

The rearrangement uses TRBV15 and TRBJ2-1; D might be TRBD1 (5 bases). Germline V gene data show CDR1 as LNHNV and CDR2 as YYDKDF (reference sequence). The CDR3 length is 14 residues. Trimming pared 3 bases from V and 5 bases from J, leaving 11 bases between. CDR3 in amino acids: CATSSDDRDNEQFF. CDR3 sequence (DNA): TGTGCCACCAGCAGCGACGACAGAGACAATGAGCAGTTCTTC.

V is TRBV11-2 and J is TRBJ2-3, with 12 bases lining up with TRBD2. The CDR3 has 23 residues. Trimming cost V 0 bases and J 5 bases; bases outside gene matches: 24. Germline V lookup: CDR1 SGHAT, CDR2 FQNNGV. The CDR3 sequence: CASSLEGTEALGPSGRAKDTQYF. The CDR3 region has the DNA TGTGCCAGCAGCTTAGAAGGGACAGAGGCCCTAGGTCCTAGCGGGAGGGCCAAAGATACGCAGTATTTT.